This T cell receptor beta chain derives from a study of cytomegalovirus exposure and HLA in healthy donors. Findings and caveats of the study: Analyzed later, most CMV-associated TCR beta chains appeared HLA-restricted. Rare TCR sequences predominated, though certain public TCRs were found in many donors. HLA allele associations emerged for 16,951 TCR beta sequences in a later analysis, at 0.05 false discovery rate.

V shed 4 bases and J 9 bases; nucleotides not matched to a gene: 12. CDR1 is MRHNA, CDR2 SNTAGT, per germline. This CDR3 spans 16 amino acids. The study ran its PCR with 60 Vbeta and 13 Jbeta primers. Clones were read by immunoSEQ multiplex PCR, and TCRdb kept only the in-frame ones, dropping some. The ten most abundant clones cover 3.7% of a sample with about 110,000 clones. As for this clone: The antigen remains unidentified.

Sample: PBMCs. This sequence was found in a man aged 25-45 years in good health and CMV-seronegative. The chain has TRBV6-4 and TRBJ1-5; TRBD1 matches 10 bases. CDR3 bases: TGTGCCAGCAGTGTTGCACCGGGACAGGGGTTGGGGCCCCAGCATTTT. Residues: CASSVAPGQGLGPQHF.